A selection of T cell receptor beta chains follows, all from one sample in a study of cytomegalovirus exposure and HLA in healthy donors. Assay used: immunoSEQ multiplex PCR; TCRdb lists only in-frame clones, some missing. The sample holds over 100,000 clones, roughly 80% seen once. The sequenced material came from PBMCs. Receptors were obtained from a female donor in good health and CMV-seronegative. The CDR3 runs from the conserved cysteine through the conserved F or W. The D gene is left open where the match is weak. The size entry is marked missing in some rows and otherwise reads once, few, many or a size class.

D | size | J | V | DNA | CDR3
- | - | TRBJ2-3 | TRBV6-4 | TGTGCCAGCAGTGACACTGTGGGAGCGAGCACAGATACGCAGTATTTT | CASSDTVGASTDTQYF
- | - | TRBJ2-7 | TRBV19 | TGTGCCAGTAGAGGGGGGGGCCAAACCTACGAGCAGTACTTC | CASRGGGQTYEQYF
- | - | TRBJ1-1 | TRBV19 | TGTGCCAGTAGTATTACGAAGCCCACTGAAGCTTTCTTT | CASSITKPTEAFF
TRBD2 | - | TRBJ2-3 | TRBV6-1 | TGTGCCACCAACCGCGGGGGGGCGGGGAGAGATACGCAGTATTTT | CATNRGGAGRDTQYF
TRBD1 | - | TRBJ2-7 | TRBV19 | TGTGCCAGTAGTATAGAACGATTTGGGACAGGCGAGCAGTACTTC | CASSIERFGTGEQYF
- | - | TRBJ2-1 | TRBV19 | TGTGCCAGTAGGCCGCCGGGAGACAATGAGCAGTTCTTC | CASRPPGDNEQFF
- | - | TRBJ1-2 | TRBV27 | TGTGCCAGCAGCCCAGGACATGCCGCCCGGGGCTACACCTTC | CASSPGHAARGYTF
TRBD1 | - | TRBJ2-6 | TRBV7-9 | TGTGCCAGCAGCTTTTTTGGACAGGTACGCTCTGGGGCCAACGTCCTGACTTTC | CASSFFGQVRSGANVLTF
- | - | TRBJ1-3 | TRBV23-1 | TGCGCCAGCAGTCAATCGACTGCGGCCGACTCTGGAAACACCATATATTTT | CASSQSTAADSGNTIYF
TRBD1 | - | TRBJ1-4 | TRBV18 | TGTGCCAGCTCGAGGGGGCAGGCGGAAAAACTGTTTTTT | CASSRGQAEKLFF
- | - | TRBJ1-1 | TRBV6-5 | TGTGCCAGCAGTTACGACACAGAAGCTTTCTTT | CASSYDTEAFF
- | - | TRBJ1-2 | TRBV10-3 | TGTGCCATCAAGCCTGGGGAGGGACTTTATGGCTACACCTTC | CAIKPGEGLYGYTF
TRBD2 | few | TRBJ2-3 | TRBV4-2 | TGTGCCAGCAGCCAAGATCCCAGCGGGGGACGGGCAGATACGCAGTATTTT | CASSQDPSGGRADTQYF
- | - | TRBJ2-7 | TRBV9 | TGTGCCAGCAGTCCCAGGCGCAGTAACTACGAGCAGTACTTC | CASSPRRSNYEQYF
- | - | TRBJ2-7 | TRBV7-9 | TGTGCCAGCAGCTTAGGTCGTGCGGGGCCGGAAGAGCAGTACTTC | CASSLGRAGPEEQYF
TRBD2 | - | TRBJ2-5 | TRBV5-1 | TGCGCCAGCAGCTTGGGACTAGCGAGTCAAGAGACCCAGTACTTC | CASSLGLASQETQYF
TRBD2 | few | TRBJ2-1 | TRBV5-6 | TGTGCCAGCAGCGCGGGACTACAGTCCTACAATGAGCAGTTCTTC | CASSAGLQSYNEQFF
TRBD1 | - | TRBJ1-2 | TRBV7-9 | TGTTCCAGCAGCTTAGTAGACAGGGGTGGCGGTGGCTACACCTTC | CSSSLVDRGGGGYTF
- | - | TRBJ2-7 | TRBV11-2 | TGTGCCAGCAGCGCCGGGAACCCCGGCGAGCAGTACTTC | CASSAGNPGEQYF
- | - | TRBJ1-1 | TRBV4-3 | TGCGCCAGCAGCCTCGAAAGGGGCACTGAAGCTTTCTTT | CASSLERGTEAFF